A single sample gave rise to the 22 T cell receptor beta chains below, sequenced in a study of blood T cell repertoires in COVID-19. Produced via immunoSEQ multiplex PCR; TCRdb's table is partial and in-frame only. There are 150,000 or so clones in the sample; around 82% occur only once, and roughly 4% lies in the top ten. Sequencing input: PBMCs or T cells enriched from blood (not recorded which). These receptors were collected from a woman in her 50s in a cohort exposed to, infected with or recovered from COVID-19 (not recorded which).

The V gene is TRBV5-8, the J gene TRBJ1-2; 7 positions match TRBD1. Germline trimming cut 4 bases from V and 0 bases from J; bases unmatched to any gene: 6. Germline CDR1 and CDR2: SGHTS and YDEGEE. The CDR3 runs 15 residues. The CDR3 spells CASSRGTAPNYGYTF. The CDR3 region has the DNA TGTGCCAGCAGCCGGGGGACAGCCCCTAACTATGGCTACACCTTC.

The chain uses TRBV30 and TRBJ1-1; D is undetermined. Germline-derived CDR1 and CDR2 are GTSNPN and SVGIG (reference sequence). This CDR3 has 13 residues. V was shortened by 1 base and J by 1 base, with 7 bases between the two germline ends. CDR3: CAWSGTGNTEAFF. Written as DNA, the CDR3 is TGTGCCTGGAGTGGTACGGGGAACACTGAAGCTTTCTTT.

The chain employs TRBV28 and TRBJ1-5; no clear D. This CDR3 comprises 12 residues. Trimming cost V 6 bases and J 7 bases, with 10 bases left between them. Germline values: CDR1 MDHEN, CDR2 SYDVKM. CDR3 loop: CASRTSGQPQHF. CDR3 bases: TGTGCCAGCAGAACTAGCGGGCAGCCCCAGCATTTT.

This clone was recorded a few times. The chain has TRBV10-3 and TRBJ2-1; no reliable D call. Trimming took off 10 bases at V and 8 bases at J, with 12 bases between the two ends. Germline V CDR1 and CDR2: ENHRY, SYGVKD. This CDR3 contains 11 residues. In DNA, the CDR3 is TGTGCCACTACCACCCTCGATGAGCAGTTCTTC. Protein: CATTTLDEQFF.

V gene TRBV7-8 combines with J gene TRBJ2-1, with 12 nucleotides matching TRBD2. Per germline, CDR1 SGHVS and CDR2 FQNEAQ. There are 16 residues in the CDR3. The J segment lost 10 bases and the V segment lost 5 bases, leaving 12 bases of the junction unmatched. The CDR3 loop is CASSLWTSGETDEQFF. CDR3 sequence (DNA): TGTGCCAGCAGCCTCTGGACTAGCGGGGAGACCGACGAGCAGTTCTTC.

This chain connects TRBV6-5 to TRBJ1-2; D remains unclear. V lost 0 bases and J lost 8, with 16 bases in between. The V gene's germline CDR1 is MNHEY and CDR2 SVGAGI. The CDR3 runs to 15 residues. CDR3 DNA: TGTGCCAGCAGTTACTCGTTTCGGGTCGATGGCGGCTACACCTTC. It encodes CASSYSFRVDGGYTF.

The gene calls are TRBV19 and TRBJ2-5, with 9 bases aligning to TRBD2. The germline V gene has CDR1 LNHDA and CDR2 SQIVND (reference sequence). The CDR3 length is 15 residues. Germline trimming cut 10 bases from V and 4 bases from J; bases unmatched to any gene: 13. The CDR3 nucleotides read TGTGCCACATCGATAAGCGGGGGGCGGGGAGAGACCCAGTACTTC. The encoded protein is CATSISGGRGETQYF. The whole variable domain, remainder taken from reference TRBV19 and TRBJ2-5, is DGGITQSPKYLFRKEGQNVTLSCEQNLNHDAMYWYRQDPGQGLRLIYYSQIVNDFQKGDIAEGYSVSREKKESFPLTVTSAQKNPTAFYLCATSISGGRGETQYFGPGTRLLVL.

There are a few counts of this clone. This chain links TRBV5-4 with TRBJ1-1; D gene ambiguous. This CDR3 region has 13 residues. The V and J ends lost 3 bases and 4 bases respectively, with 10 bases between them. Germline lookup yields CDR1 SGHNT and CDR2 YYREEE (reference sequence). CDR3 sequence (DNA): TGTGCCAGCAGCTCCGCGGGAGTCACTGAAGCTTTCTTT. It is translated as CASSSAGVTEAFF.

CDR3 DNA: TGTGCCTGGAGAGGCCGGGACAGGGTCTACGAGCAGTACTTC. Translated, it gives CAWRGRDRVYEQYF. The chain has TRBV30 and TRBJ2-7; TRBD1 matches 9 bases. Unmatched junction bases numbered 6, after V lost 3 bases and J lost 3 bases. CDR3 length: 14 amino acids. The V gene's germline CDR1 is GTSNPN and CDR2 SVGIG (reference sequence).

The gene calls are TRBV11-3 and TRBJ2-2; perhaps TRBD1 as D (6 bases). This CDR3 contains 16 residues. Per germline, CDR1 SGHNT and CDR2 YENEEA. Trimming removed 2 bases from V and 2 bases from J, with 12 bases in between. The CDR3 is CASSLSGDQNTGELFF. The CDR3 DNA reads TGTGCCAGCAGCTTATCAGGGGACCAAAACACCGGGGAGCTGTTTTTT.

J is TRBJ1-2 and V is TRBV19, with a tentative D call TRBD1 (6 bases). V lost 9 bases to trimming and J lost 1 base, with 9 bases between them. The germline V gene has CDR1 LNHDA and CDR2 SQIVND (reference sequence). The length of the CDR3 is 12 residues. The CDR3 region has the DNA TGTGCCAGCCACAGGGTTAACTATGGCTACACCTTC. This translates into CASHRVNYGYTF.

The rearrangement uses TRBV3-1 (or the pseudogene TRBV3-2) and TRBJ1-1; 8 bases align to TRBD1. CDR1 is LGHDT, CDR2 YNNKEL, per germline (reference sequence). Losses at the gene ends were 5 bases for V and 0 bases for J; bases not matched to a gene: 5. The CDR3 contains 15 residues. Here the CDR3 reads CASSYGQGMNTEAFF. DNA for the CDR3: TGTGCCAGCAGCTACGGACAGGGCATGAACACTGAAGCTTTCTTT.

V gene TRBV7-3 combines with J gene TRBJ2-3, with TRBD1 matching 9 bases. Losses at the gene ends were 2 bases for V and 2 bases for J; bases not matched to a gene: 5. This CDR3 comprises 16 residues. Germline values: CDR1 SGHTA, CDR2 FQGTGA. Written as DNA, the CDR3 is TGTGCCAGCAGCTTAGGACAGGGGTTGTACACAGATACGCAGTATTTT. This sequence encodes CASSLGQGLYTDTQYF.

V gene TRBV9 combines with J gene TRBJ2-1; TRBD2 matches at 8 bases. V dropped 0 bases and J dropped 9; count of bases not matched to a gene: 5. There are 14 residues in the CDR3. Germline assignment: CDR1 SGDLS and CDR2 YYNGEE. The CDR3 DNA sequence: TGTGCCAGCAGCGTAGCGGGAGGGGCCACTGAGCAGTTCTTC. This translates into CASSVAGGATEQFF.

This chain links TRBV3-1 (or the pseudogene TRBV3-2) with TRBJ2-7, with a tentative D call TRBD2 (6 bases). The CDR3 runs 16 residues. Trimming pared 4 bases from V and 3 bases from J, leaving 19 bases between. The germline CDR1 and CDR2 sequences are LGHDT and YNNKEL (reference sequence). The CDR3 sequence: CASSPTPAGRGYEQYF. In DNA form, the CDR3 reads TGTGCCAGCAGCCCAACCCCGGCGGGGAGAGGCTACGAGCAGTACTTC.

The CDR3: CSVYRVGSDTQYF. CDR3 DNA sequence: TGCAGCGTTTATCGAGTAGGGAGTGATACGCAGTATTTT. The chain carries TRBV29-1 and TRBJ2-3; D possibly corresponds to TRBD2 (5 bases). With 5 bases removed from V and 6 bases from J, the gap between germline ends came to 15 bases. From germline, CDR1 is SQVTM and CDR2 ANQGSEA. The CDR3 runs to 13 residues.

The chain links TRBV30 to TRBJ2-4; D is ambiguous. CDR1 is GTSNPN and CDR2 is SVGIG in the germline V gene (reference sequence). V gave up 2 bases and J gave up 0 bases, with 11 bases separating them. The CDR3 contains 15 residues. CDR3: CAWSPNSQAKNIQYF. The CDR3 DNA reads TGTGCCTGGAGTCCTAACTCCCAAGCCAAAAACATTCAGTACTTC.

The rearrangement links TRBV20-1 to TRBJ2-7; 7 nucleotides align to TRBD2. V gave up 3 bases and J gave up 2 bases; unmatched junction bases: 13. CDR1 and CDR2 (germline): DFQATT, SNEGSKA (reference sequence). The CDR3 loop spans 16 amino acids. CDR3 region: CSASDFAGTKTYEQYF. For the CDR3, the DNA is TGCAGTGCTAGTGATTTCGCCGGGACTAAGACCTACGAGCAGTACTTC.

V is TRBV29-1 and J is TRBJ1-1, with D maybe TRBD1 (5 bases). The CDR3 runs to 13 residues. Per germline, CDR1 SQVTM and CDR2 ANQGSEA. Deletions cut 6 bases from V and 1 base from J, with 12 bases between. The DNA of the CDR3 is TGCAGCGTGACACCTCAGGGGAACACTGAAGCTTTCTTT. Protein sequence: CSVTPQGNTEAFF.

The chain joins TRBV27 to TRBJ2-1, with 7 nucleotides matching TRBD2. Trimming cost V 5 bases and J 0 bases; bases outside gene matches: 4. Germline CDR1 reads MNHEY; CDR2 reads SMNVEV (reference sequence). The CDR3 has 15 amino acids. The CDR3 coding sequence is TGTGCCAGCAGTCCTAGCGGAAGCTCCTACAATGAGCAGTTCTTC. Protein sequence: CASSPSGSSYNEQFF.

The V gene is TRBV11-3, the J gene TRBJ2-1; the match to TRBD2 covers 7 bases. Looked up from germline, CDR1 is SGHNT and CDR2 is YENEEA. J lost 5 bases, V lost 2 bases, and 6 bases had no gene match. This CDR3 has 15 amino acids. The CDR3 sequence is CASSLRSGVNNEQFF. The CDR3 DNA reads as TGTGCCAGCAGCTTAAGGAGCGGGGTTAACAATGAGCAGTTCTTC. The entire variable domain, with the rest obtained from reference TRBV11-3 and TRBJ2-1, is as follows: EAGVVQSPRYKIIEKKQPVAFWCNPISGHNTLYWYLQNLGQGPELLIRYENEEAVDDSQLPKDRFSAERLKGVDSTLKIQPAELGDSAVYLCASSLRSGVNNEQFFGPGTRLTVL.

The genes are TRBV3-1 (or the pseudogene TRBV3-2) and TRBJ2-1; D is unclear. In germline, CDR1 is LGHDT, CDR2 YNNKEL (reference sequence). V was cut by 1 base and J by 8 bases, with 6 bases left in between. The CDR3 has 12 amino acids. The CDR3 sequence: CASSQVNHEQFF. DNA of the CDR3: TGTGCCAGCAGCCAAGTTAATCATGAGCAGTTCTTC.